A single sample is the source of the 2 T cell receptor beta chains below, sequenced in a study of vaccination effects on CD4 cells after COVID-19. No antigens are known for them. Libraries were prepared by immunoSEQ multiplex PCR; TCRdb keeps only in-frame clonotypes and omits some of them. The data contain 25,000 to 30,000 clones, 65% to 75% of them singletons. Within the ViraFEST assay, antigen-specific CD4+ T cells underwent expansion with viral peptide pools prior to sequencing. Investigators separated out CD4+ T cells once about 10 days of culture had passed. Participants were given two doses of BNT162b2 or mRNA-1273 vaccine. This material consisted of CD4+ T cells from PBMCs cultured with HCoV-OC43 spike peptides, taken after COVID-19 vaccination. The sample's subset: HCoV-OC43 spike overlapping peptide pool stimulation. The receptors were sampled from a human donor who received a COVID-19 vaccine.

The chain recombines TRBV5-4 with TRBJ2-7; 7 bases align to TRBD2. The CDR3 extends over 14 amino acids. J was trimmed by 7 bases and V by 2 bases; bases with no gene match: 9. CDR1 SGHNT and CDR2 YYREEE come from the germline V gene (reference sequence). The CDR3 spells CASSLSAGVREQYF. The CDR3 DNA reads TGTGCCAGCAGCTTAAGTGCGGGGGTGCGAGAGCAGTACTTC.

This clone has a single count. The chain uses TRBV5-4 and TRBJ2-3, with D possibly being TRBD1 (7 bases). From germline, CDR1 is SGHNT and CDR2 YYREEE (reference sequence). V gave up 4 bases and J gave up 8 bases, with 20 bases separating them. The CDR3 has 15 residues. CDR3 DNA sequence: TGTGCCAGCAGCGTCCGTACCGCCAGGGGGGCTACGCAGTATTTT. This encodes CASSVRTARGATQYF.